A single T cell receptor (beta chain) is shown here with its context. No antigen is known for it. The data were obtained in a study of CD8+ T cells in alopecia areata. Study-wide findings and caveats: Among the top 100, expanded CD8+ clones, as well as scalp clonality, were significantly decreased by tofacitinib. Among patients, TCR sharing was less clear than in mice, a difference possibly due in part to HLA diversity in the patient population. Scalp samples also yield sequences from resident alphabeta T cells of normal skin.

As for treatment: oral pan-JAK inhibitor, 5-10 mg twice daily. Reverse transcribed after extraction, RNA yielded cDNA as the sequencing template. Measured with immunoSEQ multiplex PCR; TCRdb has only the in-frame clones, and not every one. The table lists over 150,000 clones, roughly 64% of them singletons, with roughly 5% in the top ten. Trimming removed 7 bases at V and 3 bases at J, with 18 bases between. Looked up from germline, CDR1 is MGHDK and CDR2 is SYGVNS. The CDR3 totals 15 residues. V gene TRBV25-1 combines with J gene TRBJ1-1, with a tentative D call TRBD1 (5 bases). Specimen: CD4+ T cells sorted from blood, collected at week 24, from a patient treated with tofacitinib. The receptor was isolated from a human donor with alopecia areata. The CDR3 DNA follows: TGTGCCAGCAACGGAGGGAGGGGCCGAGACACTGAAGCTTTCTTT. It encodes CASNGGRGRDTEAFF.